This T cell receptor beta chain is from a study of cytomegalovirus exposure and HLA in healthy donors. Study outcomes and limitations: There were some public TCRs occurring in many donors, but most TCR sequences were rare. CMV serostatus stood as the only immune exposure information on hand. Exclusion as indistinguishable affected some V segments, including TRBV6-2 and TRBV6-3. DRB1 had the most TCR associations and HLA-C the fewest, a later analysis found, with rates varying by HLA locus.

There are 16 residues in the CDR3. Germline lookup yields CDR1 MNHNY and CDR2 SVGAGI (reference sequence). Trimming took 2 bases from V and 4 from J; bases not matched to a gene: 10. This clone was picked up a small number of times. Antigen unknown. The PCR had 60 Vbeta and 13 Jbeta primers. Profiled with immunoSEQ multiplex PCR; TCRdb holds only in-frame clones, not every one. The sample has about 150,000 clones, 60% to 80% seen once; the top ten hold around 0.7%. The receptor was isolated from a male donor in good health and CMV-seronegative. Sequencing was done on a sample of PBMCs. V is TRBV6-6 and J is TRBJ2-7; 8 bases are shared with TRBD1. CDR3 sequence reads: CASSYPGQGRKYEQYF. The DNA of the CDR3 is TGTGCCAGCAGTTACCCTGGACAGGGACGTAAGTACGAGCAGTACTTC.